This T cell receptor beta chain was recorded in a study of shared clonotypes between healthy human individuals. Each subset's genomic DNA was shared equally among a number of immunoSEQ plates. Original processing methods: Quality scores were absent from the junction-only immunoSEQ sequences, so filtering differed. Produced via immunoSEQ multiplex PCR; TCRdb's table is partial and in-frame only. Clonal size and the V and J genes are those of that table, whereas D and trimming came from the DNA. The sample has millions of clones; approximately 90% are singletons. Study conclusions and caveats: How much donors shared clonotypes was expected to be affected by sequencing depth.

CDR1 is SGHKS and CDR2 is YYEKEE in the germline V gene (reference sequence). V was clipped by 4 bases and J by 6 bases, with 14 bases between them. The CDR3 is 13 residues long. With regard to this clone: Antigen specificity is unknown.

The genes are TRBV5-5 and TRBJ2-7; no definite D call. The TCR originated in a man aged 18 to 35 in good health. The source material was naive CD4+ T cells sorted from blood. Subset noted: CD45RA+ positively selected. In nucleotides, the CDR3 is TGTGCCAGCAGCCTTCCCGGGCCCCCCGAGCAGTACTTC. Protein product: CASSLPGPPEQYF.